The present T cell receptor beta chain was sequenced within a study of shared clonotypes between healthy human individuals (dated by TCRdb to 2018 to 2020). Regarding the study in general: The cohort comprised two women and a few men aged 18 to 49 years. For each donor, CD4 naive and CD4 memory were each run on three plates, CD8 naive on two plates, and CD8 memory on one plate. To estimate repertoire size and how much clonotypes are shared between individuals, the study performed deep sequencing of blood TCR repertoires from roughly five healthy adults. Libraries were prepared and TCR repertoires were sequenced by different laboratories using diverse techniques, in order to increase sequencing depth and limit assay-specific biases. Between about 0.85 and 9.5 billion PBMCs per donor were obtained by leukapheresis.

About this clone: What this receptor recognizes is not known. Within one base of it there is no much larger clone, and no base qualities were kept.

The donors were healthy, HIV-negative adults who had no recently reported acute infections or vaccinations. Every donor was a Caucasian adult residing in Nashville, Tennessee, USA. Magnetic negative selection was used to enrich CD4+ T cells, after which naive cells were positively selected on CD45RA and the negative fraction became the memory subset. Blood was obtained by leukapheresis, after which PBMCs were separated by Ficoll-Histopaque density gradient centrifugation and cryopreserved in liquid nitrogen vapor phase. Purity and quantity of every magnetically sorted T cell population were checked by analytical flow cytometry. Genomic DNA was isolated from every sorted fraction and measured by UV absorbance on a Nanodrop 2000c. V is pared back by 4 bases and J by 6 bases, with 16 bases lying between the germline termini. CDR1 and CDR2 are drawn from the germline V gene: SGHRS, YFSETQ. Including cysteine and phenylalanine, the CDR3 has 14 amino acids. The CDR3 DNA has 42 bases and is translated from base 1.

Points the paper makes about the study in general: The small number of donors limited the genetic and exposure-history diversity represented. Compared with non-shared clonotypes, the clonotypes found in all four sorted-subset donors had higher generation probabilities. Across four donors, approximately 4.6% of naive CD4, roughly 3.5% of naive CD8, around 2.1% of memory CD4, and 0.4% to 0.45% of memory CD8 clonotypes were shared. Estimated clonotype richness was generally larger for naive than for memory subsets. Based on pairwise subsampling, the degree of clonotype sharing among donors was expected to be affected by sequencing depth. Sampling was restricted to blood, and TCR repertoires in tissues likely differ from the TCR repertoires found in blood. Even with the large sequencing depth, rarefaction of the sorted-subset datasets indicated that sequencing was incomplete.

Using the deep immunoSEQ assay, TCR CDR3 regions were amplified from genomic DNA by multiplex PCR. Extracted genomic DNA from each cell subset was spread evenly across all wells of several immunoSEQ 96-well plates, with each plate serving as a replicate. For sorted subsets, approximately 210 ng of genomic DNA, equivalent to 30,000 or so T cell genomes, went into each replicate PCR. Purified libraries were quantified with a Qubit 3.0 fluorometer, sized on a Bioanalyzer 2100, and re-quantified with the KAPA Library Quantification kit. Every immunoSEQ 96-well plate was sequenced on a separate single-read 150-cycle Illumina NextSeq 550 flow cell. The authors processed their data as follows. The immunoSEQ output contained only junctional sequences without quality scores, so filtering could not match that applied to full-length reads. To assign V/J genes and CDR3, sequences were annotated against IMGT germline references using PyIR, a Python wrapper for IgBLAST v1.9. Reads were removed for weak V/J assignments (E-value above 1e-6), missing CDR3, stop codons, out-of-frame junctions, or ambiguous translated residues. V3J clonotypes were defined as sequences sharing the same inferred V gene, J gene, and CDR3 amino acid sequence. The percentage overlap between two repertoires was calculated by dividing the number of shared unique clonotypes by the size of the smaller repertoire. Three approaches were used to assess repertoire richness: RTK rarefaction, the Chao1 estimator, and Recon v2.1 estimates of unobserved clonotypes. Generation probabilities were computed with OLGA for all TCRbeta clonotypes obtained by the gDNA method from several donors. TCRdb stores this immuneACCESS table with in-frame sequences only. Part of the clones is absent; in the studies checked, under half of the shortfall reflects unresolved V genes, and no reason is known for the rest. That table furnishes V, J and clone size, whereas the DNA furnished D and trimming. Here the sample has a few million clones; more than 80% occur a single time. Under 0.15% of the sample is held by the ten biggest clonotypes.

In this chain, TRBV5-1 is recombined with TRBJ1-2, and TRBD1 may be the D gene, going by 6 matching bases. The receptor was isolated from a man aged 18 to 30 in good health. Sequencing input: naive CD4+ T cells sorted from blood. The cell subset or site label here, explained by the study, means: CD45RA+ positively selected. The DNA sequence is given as TGCGCCAGCAGCCCCGGCGAGGGGGGAGATGGCTACACCTTC. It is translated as CASSPGEGGDGYTF.